Shown below are 15 T cell receptor beta chains from a single sample sequenced in a study of TIL therapy for anti-PD-1-resistant metastatic lung cancer. Stated time point: pre-treatment sample, taken before nivolumab and TIL therapy. The immunoSEQ assay was v3. Repertoires were generated with immunoSEQ multiplex PCR, while TCRdb's copy carries only in-frame clones and drops some. Of tens of thousands of clones in the sample, less than 75% were seen once. Material: blood, obtained at baseline. The receptor set was obtained from a person between 30 and 79 years old with non-small cell lung cancer.

The gene calls are TRBV28 and TRBJ1-5, with TRBD1 identical over 7 bases. The J segment lost 1 base and the V segment lost 6 bases, leaving 9 bases of the junction unmatched. Per germline, CDR1 MDHEN and CDR2 SYDVKM. The CDR3 is made up of 16 amino acids. The CDR3 DNA follows: TGTGCCAGCAGCCGAATGGGACAGACGAGCAATCAGCCCCAGCATTTT. Its protein is CASSRMGQTSNQPQHF.

The gene calls are TRBV28 and TRBJ2-6; D gene uncertain. V was clipped by 5 bases and J by 1 base, with 9 bases between them. Germline V gene data show CDR1 as MDHEN and CDR2 as SYDVKM. This CDR3 spans 15 amino acids. CDR3 sequence (DNA): TGTGCCAGCAGTCCTCCCGGGTCTGGGGCCAACGTCCTGACTTTC. Its protein product is CASSPPGSGANVLTF. The variable domain in full, completed from reference TRBV28 and TRBJ2-6, reads DVKVTQSSRYLVKRTGEKVFLECVQDMDHENMFWYRQDPGLGLRLIYFSYDVKMKEKGDIPEGYSVSREKKERFSLILESASTNQTSMYLCASSPPGSGANVLTFGAGSRLTVL.

This rearrangement joins TRBV6-1 to TRBJ1-2; D possibly corresponds to TRBD1 (5 bases). The length of the CDR3 is 15 residues. The V gene's germline CDR1 is MNHNS and CDR2 SASEGT. V lost 7 bases and J lost 3, with 18 bases in between. The DNA for the CDR3 is TGTGCCAGCAATACCCTTCTGGGGGGGGACTATGGCTACACCTTC. Amino acid sequence: CASNTLLGGDYGYTF.

The V call is TRBV7-2, the J call TRBJ2-2; the D gene is possibly TRBD1 (7 bases). The CDR3 has 14 residues. Trimming took off 5 bases at V and 4 bases at J, with 11 bases between the two ends. Germline V gene data show CDR1 as SGHTA and CDR2 as FQGNSA. The CDR3 sequence: CASSTQGGTGELFF. CDR3 coding DNA: TGTGCCAGCAGCACGCAGGGGGGCACCGGGGAGCTGTTTTTT. The whole variable domain, remainder taken from reference TRBV7-2 and TRBJ2-2, is GAGVSQSPSNKVTEKGKDVELRCDPISGHTALYWYRQSLGQGLEFLIYFQGNSAPDKSGLPSDRFSAERTGGSVSTLTIQRTQQEDSAVYLCASSTQGGTGELFFGEGSRLTVL.

This clone came up once. The chain recombines TRBV7-2 with TRBJ1-3; no clear D gene. The CDR3 covers 17 residues. The ends were cut back, 5 bases at V and 0 bases at J, with 17 bases in the middle. CDR1 is SGHTA, CDR2 FQGNSA, per germline. The CDR3 DNA is TGTGCCAGCAGCGCACTTCACAGACGGTACTCTGGAAACACCATATATTTT. Residues: CASSALHRRYSGNTIYF.

This rearrangement joins TRBV20-1 to TRBJ2-5, with 8 bases that match TRBD1. J lost 12 bases, V lost 5 bases, and 8 bases had no gene match. There are 11 residues in the CDR3. Germline CDR1 reads DFQATT; CDR2 reads SNEGSKA (reference sequence). The CDR3 DNA reads as TGCAGTGCTTCGTCTCCGGGACAGGAGTACTTC. This encodes CSASSPGQEYF.

The sample holds a few counts of this clone. The V call is TRBV7-2, the J call TRBJ2-7; D might be TRBD1 (5 bases). The V gene lost 5 bases and the J gene lost 6 bases, with 17 bases spanning the gap. The CDR3 is 14 amino acids. Germline CDR1 reads SGHTA; CDR2 reads FQGNSA. CDR3 DNA: TGTGCCAGCAGCCATCGCTTGCAGGGTACCGAGCAGTACTTC. This gives the protein CASSHRLQGTEQYF. The full variable domain, rest sourced from reference TRBV7-2 and TRBJ2-7, is GAGVSQSPSNKVTEKGKDVELRCDPISGHTALYWYRQSLGQGLEFLIYFQGNSAPDKSGLPSDRFSAERTGGSVSTLTIQRTQQEDSAVYLCASSHRLQGTEQYFGPGTRLTVT.

The rearrangement links TRBV2 to TRBJ1-5, with TRBD1 as a possible D gene (6 bases). The CDR3 totals 16 residues. Germline assignment: CDR1 SNHLY and CDR2 FYNNEI. V shed 4 bases and J shed 7 bases, with 20 bases lying between them. The CDR3 sequence is CASSVLGAGVSQPQHF. CDR3 coding DNA: TGTGCCAGCAGTGTATTGGGGGCTGGAGTCTCCCAGCCCCAGCATTTT.

To note about this clone: Because the CDR3 is missing its conserved closing phenylalanine or tryptophan, this is likely a read error. The DNA is left out, because the CDR3 cannot be placed on it with certainty; the CDR3 is given as TCRdb lists it. The chain uses TRBV11-2 and TRBJ1-2; the table's D gene call, TRBD1, was not cross checked with the DNA. The CDR3 is 11 residues long, counting both termini. Germline V CDR1 and CDR2: SGHAT, FQNNGV. The CDR3 sequence is CASSLAGQAFY.

This chain connects TRBV27 to TRBJ1-5, with D possibly being TRBD1 (6 bases). This CDR3 contains 16 residues. CDR1 and CDR2 from the germline V gene are MNHEY and SMNVEV (reference sequence). V was clipped by 1 base and J by 1 base, with 11 bases between them. The CDR3 reads CASSLFGRGSNQPQHF. DNA for the CDR3: TGTGCCAGCAGTTTATTCGGCAGGGGAAGCAATCAGCCCCAGCATTTT.

The chain employs TRBV19 and TRBJ2-1; 15 positions match TRBD2. The germline V gene has CDR1 LNHDA and CDR2 SQIVND (reference sequence). Losses at the gene ends were 6 bases for V and 7 bases for J; bases not matched to a gene: 22. This CDR3 is built from 21 residues. CDR3 amino acids: CASSAGLAGGLQKSRRNEQFF. The CDR3 nucleotides read TGTGCCAGTAGCGCGGGACTAGCGGGGGGCCTCCAGAAAAGTCGACGGAATGAGCAGTTCTTC.

This chain uses TRBV7-2 with TRBJ1-2; D gene ambiguous. Germline CDR1 reads SGHTA; CDR2 reads FQGNSA. The CDR3 length is 13 residues. The V and J ends lost 6 bases and 8 bases respectively, with 16 bases between them. In nucleotides, the CDR3 is TGTGCCAGCAGGCCCCCAGACGGAATAGGCTACACCTTC. The encoded protein is CASRPPDGIGYTF.

The rearrangement joins TRBV15 to TRBJ1-2; no reliable D call. This CDR3 spans 13 amino acids. Germline V gene lookup returns CDR1 LNHNV and CDR2 YYDKDF (reference sequence). V shed 3 bases and J shed 7 bases, with 12 bases lying between them. The CDR3 loop reads CATSSPGPFGYTF. CDR3 bases: TGTGCCACCAGCAGCCCTGGTCCATTTGGCTACACCTTC.

The rearrangement joins TRBV28 to TRBJ2-7, with TRBD2 matching 9 bases. J was trimmed by 2 bases and V by 7 bases; bases with no gene match: 12. Germline lookup yields CDR1 MDHEN and CDR2 SYDVKM. CDR3 size: 16 residues. The CDR3 loop is CASKYGGRATTYEQYF. As DNA, the CDR3 is TGTGCCAGCAAGTATGGCGGGAGGGCCACTACCTACGAGCAGTACTTC.

The rearrangement uses TRBV4-2 and TRBJ2-3, with D perhaps matching TRBD1 (5 bases). The CDR3 covers 14 residues. The germline CDR1 and CDR2 sequences are LGHNA and YNFKEQ. V lost 5 bases to trimming and J lost 2 bases, with 11 bases between them. The CDR3 sequence is CASSETASTDTQYF. The DNA for the CDR3 is TGTGCCAGCAGCGAGACAGCTTCCACAGATACGCAGTATTTT.